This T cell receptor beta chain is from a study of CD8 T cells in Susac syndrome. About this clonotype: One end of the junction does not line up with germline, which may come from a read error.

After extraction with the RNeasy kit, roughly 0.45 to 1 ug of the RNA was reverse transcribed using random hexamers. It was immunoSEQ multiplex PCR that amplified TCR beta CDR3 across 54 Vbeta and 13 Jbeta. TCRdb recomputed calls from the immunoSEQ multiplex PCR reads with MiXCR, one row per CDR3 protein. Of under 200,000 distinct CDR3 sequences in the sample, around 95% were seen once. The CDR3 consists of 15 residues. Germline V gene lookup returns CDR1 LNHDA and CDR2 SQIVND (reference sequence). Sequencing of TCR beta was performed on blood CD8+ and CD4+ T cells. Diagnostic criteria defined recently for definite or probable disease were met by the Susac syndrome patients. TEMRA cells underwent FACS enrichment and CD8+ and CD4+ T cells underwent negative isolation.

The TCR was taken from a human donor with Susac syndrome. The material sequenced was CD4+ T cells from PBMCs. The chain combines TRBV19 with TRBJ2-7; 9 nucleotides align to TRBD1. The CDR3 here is CASSAVGQGRGEKYF. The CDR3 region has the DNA TGTGCCAGTAGCGCCGTCGGACAGGGGAGGGGCGAGAAGTACTTC.